The rows below give T cell receptor beta chains drawn from one sample of a study of blood T cell repertoires in COVID-19. Libraries were prepared by immunoSEQ multiplex PCR; TCRdb keeps only in-frame clonotypes and omits some of them. The sample gives approximately 180,000 clones, approximately 84% of which show up once; around 1.2% is in the top ten. Sequencing was performed on PBMCs or T cells enriched from blood (not recorded which). These receptors all come from a human donor with acute COVID-19. The donor label of this sample is uncertain. Both conserved end residues are part of each CDR3. D genes are given only for firm matches. Some rows have no size entry. The others give once, few or many, or a class for an expanded clone.

D,J,V,size,DNA,CDR3
.,TRBJ1-6,TRBV5-4,.,TGTGCCAGCAGCTCTCAGGGCCCTAATTCACCCCTCCACTTT,CASSSQGPNSPLHF
.,TRBJ1-5,TRBV6-1,.,TGTGCCAGCAGTGAAGTCCCCAGTCAGCCCCAGCATTTT,CASSEVPSQPQHF
.,TRBJ1-2,TRBV29-1,.,TGCAGCGTTGAGGGGGGGAGTAACGGCTACACCTTC,CSVEGGSNGYTF
.,TRBJ2-3,TRBV4-2,.,TGTGCCAGCAGCCAAGATCCAGGGGTGTTTGCGGATACGCAGTATTTT,CASSQDPGVFADTQYF
TRBD1,TRBJ2-1,TRBV15,.,TGTGCCACCAGCAGATCACGACAGGGAATCTTCAATGAGCAGTTCTTC,CATSRSRQGIFNEQFF
TRBD2,TRBJ2-1,TRBV9,.,TGTGCCAGCAGCGTAGGCCCCCCGGTAGCGGGGGGTTACAATGAGCAGTTCTTC,CASSVGPPVAGGYNEQFF
.,TRBJ1-4,TRBV19,.,TGTGCCAGTAGTTCCGGGGGGCAGGGTGAAAAACTGTTTTTT,CASSSGGQGEKLFF
.,TRBJ2-6,TRBV28,.,TGTGCCAGCAGCCCAGTTTCTGGGGCCAACGTCCTGACTTTC,CASSPVSGANVLTF
.,TRBJ2-2,TRBV4-1,few,TGCGCCAGCAGCCTTGGCGGGGACACCGGGGAGCTGTTTTTT,CASSLGGDTGELFF
TRBD1,TRBJ1-1,TRBV28,.,TGTGCCAGCAGTCCTAGACGTAGGGGGCCAGCCCCCCTTTTCTTT,CASSPRRRGPAPLFF
.,TRBJ2-2,TRBV10-1,.,TGCGCCAGCAGCCCTTTAGGGGGGGACACCGGGGAGCTGTTTTTT,CASSPLGGDTGELFF
TRBD1,TRBJ1-5,TRBV19,.,TGTGCCAGTAGTACGGGGACAGTTATCAATCAGCCCCAGCATTTT,CASSTGTVINQPQHF
TRBD2,TRBJ2-2,TRBV4-1,.,TGCGCCAGCAGGCCGGTCGGGAGGGGCGGGGAGCTGTTTTTT,CASRPVGRGGELFF
.,TRBJ2-3,TRBV7-2,.,TGTGCCAGCAGCCAGGGAAGCACAGATACGCAGTATTTT,CASSQGSTDTQYF
TRBD1,TRBJ1-2,TRBV6-4,.,TGTGCCAGCAGTGACTCTTCCAGGGGGCGAAACTATGGCTACACCTTC,CASSDSSRGRNYGYTF
.,TRBJ2-2,TRBV4-1,.,TGCGCCAGCAGCCAATACAGGGGGGGGGTAAGTCCCCGGGAGCTGTTTTTT,CASSQYRGGVSPRELFF
.,TRBJ2-4,TRBV7-9,.,TGTGCCAGCAGCCCCCAAATCAGGGAAGGTGCCAAAAACATTCAGTACTTC,CASSPQIREGAKNIQYF